A selection of T cell receptor beta chains follows, all from one sample in a study of response to subunit inactivated influenza vaccine. Each CDR3 protein gets one entry after TCRdb re-called the RT-PCR reads with MiXCR. The table shows some 500,000 distinct CDR3 sequences, with 10% to 15% occurring only once. The sample was PBMCs from blood, taken roughly 45 days after vaccination. The receptors here all came from a man between 45 and 60 years old who received an inactivated influenza vaccine. Each CDR3 is given with its conserved first and last residue. Each record gives: V gene, CDR3 length, J gene, D gene, clone size, CDR3 DNA, CDR3 protein. A D gene is named only where the DNA matches it firmly. The size field is filled for only some rows; it gives once, few, many or a size class.

TRBV7-6,15,TRBJ2-2,TRBD1,few,TGTGCCAGCAGCCCATCGACAGGGGGATCCGGGGAGCTGTTTTTT,CASSPSTGGSGELFF
TRBV20-1,13,TRBJ2-7,-,few,TGCAGTGCTAGGCACAGGGCGACTTACGAGCAGTACTTC,CSARHRATYEQYF
TRBV15,14,TRBJ2-7,-,-,TGTGCCACCAGCAGAGATGTAGGTTCCTACGAGCAGTACTTC,CATSRDVGSYEQYF
TRBV7-2,14,TRBJ2-5,-,many,TGTGCCAGCAGTATCGGTCAGAACCAAGAGACCCAGTACTTC,CASSIGQNQETQYF
TRBV20-1,14,TRBJ2-1,-,few,TGCAGTGCTAGATTAGAGAGCTCCTACAATGAGCAGTTCTTC,CSARLESSYNEQFF
TRBV5-1,19,TRBJ2-6,-,few,TGCGCCAGCAGCCACGCCCAGGGGATCGGAGGCTCTGGGGCCAACGTCCTGACTTTC,CASSHAQGIGGSGANVLTF
TRBV5-1,15,TRBJ1-1,-,few,TGCGCCAGCAGCTTGGCCTCGGGAGCGAACACTGAAGCTTTCTTT,CASSLASGANTEAFF
TRBV20-1,15,TRBJ2-7,-,many,TGCAGTGCCAGAGGGCACTCCCCTTTACCCTACGAGCAGTACTTC,CSARGHSPLPYEQYF
TRBV20-1,14,TRBJ1-2,-,few,TGCAGTGCTCCCAGGGCTTCGGCTAACTATGGCTACACCTTC,CSAPRASANYGYTF
TRBV27,13,TRBJ2-2,-,few,TGTGCCAGCAGTTTAATCGAGGCCGGGGAGCTGTTTTTT,CASSLIEAGELFF
TRBV29-1,14,TRBJ1-1,TRBD1,many,TGCAGCGTGTCGGTCGGGACAGGGAGGACTGAAGCTTTCTTT,CSVSVGTGRTEAFF
TRBV27,13,TRBJ2-3,-,-,TGTGCCAGCACCCTACAGGGTACAGATACGCAGTATTTT,CASTLQGTDTQYF
TRBV11-2,13,TRBJ2-5,-,few,TGTGCCAGCAGCACGGGACACCAAGAGACCCAGTACTTC,CASSTGHQETQYF
TRBV7-6,16,TRBJ2-5,-,few,TGTGCCAGCAGCTTAGTTGGCCACAGGAACGAAGAGACCCAGTACTTC,CASSLVGHRNEETQYF
TRBV5-5,17,TRBJ2-7,TRBD1,-,TGTGCCAGCAGCTTGGGGTTACAGGGGGCTAACTCCTACGAGCAGTACTTC,CASSLGLQGANSYEQYF
TRBV4-1,15,TRBJ1-1,TRBD1,-,TGCGCCAGCAGCCAAATCCCCCGGGACAGTACTGAAGCTTTCTTT,CASSQIPRDSTEAFF
TRBV7-6,18,TRBJ2-1,-,-,TGTGCCAGCAGCTTAAATGGGAGGGGGCTCATTACCTACAATGAGCAGTTCTTC,CASSLNGRGLITYNEQFF
TRBV18,14,TRBJ1-4,-,-,TGTGCCAGCTCACCGAGCTCAACTAATGAAAAACTGTTTTTT,CASSPSSTNEKLFF
TRBV10-3,16,TRBJ2-7,-,-,TGTGCCATCAGCGAGCGTTGGACGGGAAGCTCCTACGAGCAGTACTTC,CAISERWTGSSYEQYF
TRBV9,15,TRBJ1-4,-,few,TGTGCCAGCAGCGTACTGGGGCAGGGTGGTGAAAAACTGTTTTTT,CASSVLGQGGEKLFF
TRBV29-1,17,TRBJ2-1,TRBD2,-,TGCAGCGTTGAACCTGAAATTGTCCTAGCGGCTCACAATGAGCAGTTCTTC,CSVEPEIVLAAHNEQFF
TRBV21-1,15,TRBJ2-2,-,-,TGTGCCACTGCGGGACGGACAGCGAACACCGGGGAGCTGTTTTTT,CATAGRTANTGELFF
TRBV6-2/TRBV6-3,15,TRBJ1-6,-,-,TGTGCCAGCAGTCCGGGACCATCTGTGGGTTCACCCCTCCACTTT,CASSPGPSVGSPLHF
TRBV6-2/TRBV6-3,15,TRBJ2-1,-,few,TGTGCCAGCAGTTACGGAATCGGAGTCTACAATGAGCAGTTCTTC,CASSYGIGVYNEQFF